This TCR beta chain is drawn from a study of T cells after yellow fever vaccination. V shed 4 bases, J shed 5 bases, and the junction held 6 bases outside the gene matches. The CDR3 consists of 15 residues. Germline CDR1 reads ENHRY; CDR2 reads SYGVKD. TCRdb reprocessed the 5' RACE reads with MiXCR, giving one entry per CDR3 protein. The table has hundreds of thousands of distinct CDR3 sequences, about 14% seen once. The J gene is TRBJ2-2, the V gene TRBV10-3; 8 nucleotides agree with TRBD2. The source of this sequence is a man younger than 45 who received the YFV17D yellow fever vaccine. This sample comprised PBMCs, obtained on the day of the yellow fever booster vaccination. The CDR3 protein is CAISAERETTGELFF. The CDR3 DNA is TGTGCCATCAGTGCCGAGCGGGAGACAACCGGGGAGCTGTTTTTT.